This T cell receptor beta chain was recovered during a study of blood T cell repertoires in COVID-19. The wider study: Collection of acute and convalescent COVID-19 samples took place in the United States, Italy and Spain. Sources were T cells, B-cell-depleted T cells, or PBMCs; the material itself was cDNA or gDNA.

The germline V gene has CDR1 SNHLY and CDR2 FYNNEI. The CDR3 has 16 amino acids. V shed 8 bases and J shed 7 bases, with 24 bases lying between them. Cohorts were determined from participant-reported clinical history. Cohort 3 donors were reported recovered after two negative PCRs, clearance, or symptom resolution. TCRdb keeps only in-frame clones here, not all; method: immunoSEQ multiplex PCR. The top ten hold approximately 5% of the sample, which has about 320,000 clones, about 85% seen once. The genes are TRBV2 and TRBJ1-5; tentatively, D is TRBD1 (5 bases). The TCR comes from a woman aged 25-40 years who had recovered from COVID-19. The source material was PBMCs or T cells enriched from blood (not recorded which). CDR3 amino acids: CASQKGRGSVPQPQHF. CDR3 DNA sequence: TGTGCCAGCCAGAAGGGGAGGGGATCAGTTCCCCAGCCCCAGCATTTT. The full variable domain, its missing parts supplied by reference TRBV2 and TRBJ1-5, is EPEVTQTPSHQVTQMGQEVILRCVPISNHLYFYWYRQILGQKVEFLVSFYNNEISEKSEIFDDQFSVERPDGSNFTLKIRSTKLEDSAMYFCASQKGRGSVPQPQHFGDGTRLSIL.